This is a list of T cell receptor beta chains from one sample in a study of blood T cell repertoires in COVID-19. Repertoires were generated with immunoSEQ multiplex PCR, while TCRdb's copy carries only in-frame clones and drops some. There are fewer than 70,000 clones in the sample; roughly 85% occur only once, and less than 30% lies in the top ten. Source material: peripheral blood. Receptors originate from a man aged 50-59 years with acute or convalescent COVID-19. Both conserved end residues are part of each CDR3. The order of the fields is J gene, D gene, clone size, V gene, CDR3 DNA, CDR3 protein. A D gene is named only where the DNA matches it firmly. The size field is filled for only some rows; it gives once, few, many or a size class.

>TRBJ2-5|NA|NA|TRBV6-1
TGTGCCAGCAGTGAAGGGGGAGACGGTTGGTACCAAGAGACCCAGTACTTC
CASSEGGDGWYQETQYF
>TRBJ1-5|NA|NA|TRBV19
TGTGCCAGTAGTATAGATGGTTCAGGGAACAATCAGCCCCAGCATTTT
CASSIDGSGNNQPQHF
>TRBJ1-1|NA|NA|TRBV6-1
TGTGCCAGCAGTGAAGGTTGGGGAGGTGGGACTGAAGCTTTCTTT
CASSEGWGGGTEAFF
>TRBJ1-1|NA|NA|TRBV28
TGTGCCAGCAGTTTAGGGGACTTATTGCTCACTGAAGCTTTCTTT
CASSLGDLLLTEAFF
>TRBJ1-1|NA|once|TRBV30
TGTGCGGCGGAGGGGGGGCGGACTGAAGCTTTCTTT
CAAEGGRTEAFF
>TRBJ2-1|TRBD2|NA|TRBV24-1
TGTGCCACCAGTGATCTGACTAGCGGGGGTGAGTACAATGAGCAGTTCTTC
CATSDLTSGGEYNEQFF
>TRBJ2-5|TRBD2|NA|TRBV7-8
TGTGCCAGCAGCTTCGGACTAGCGGGTGGACCGTACCAAGAGACCCAGTACTTC
CASSFGLAGGPYQETQYF
>TRBJ2-5|TRBD2|NA|TRBV6-5
TGTGCCAGCAGTTACTCCACTAGCGGGGGAGAGACCCAGTACTTC
CASSYSTSGGETQYF
>TRBJ1-4|NA|NA|TRBV21-1
TGTGCCAGCAGCACCTTTCGGGAAAAACTGTTTTTT
CASSTFREKLFF
>TRBJ1-6|NA|NA|TRBV19
TGTGCCAGTAGTATGGACAGTATCAGCTCCTATAATTCACCCCTCCACTTT
CASSMDSISSYNSPLHF
>TRBJ1-2|NA|NA|TRBV12-5
TGTGCTAGTGGTTCGCGCCGGGACACTCCTAACTATGGCTACACCTTC
CASGSRRDTPNYGYTF
>TRBJ2-3|TRBD2|NA|TRBV5-5
TGTGCCAGCAGCAGAGGGACTAGCGGGCCTAGCACAGATACGCAGTATTTT
CASSRGTSGPSTDTQYF
>TRBJ2-2|NA|NA|TRBV5-1
TGCGCCAGCAGCTTAGGGGGGGTGAACACCGGGGAGCTGTTTTTT
CASSLGGVNTGELFF
>TRBJ2-5|TRBD1|NA|TRBV19
TGTGCCAGCCGGGACAGGGCCATGGGAAGGGAGACCCAGTACTTC
CASRDRAMGRETQYF
>TRBJ2-5|NA|NA|TRBV5-1
TGCGCCAGCAGCTTGGGATATCGGGGGGCATCAGAGACCCAGTACTTC
CASSLGYRGASETQYF
>TRBJ1-5|NA|NA|TRBV19
TGTGCCAGTAGTATAGAACAGCCCCTTAGCAATCAGCCCCAGCATTTT
CASSIEQPLSNQPQHF
>TRBJ2-1|NA|once|TRBV7-2
TGTGCCAGCAGCTTAGCAAATGGAGGTGAGCAGTTCTTC
CASSLANGGEQFF